This T cell receptor beta chain was identified during a study of blood T cell repertoires in COVID-19. Overall study context: Samples taken during acute and convalescent COVID-19 were collected in the United States, Italy and Spain. Sample material is recorded as cDNA or gDNA derived from T cells, B-cell-depleted T cells, or PBMCs.

Study processing details: Amplification of reference gene primers provided the estimated nucleated cell counts. Sequencing used immunoSEQ multiplex PCR; TCRdb keeps in-frame clones, though not all of them. Clone size and V and J calls were adopted from that table, with D and trimming inferred from the DNA. The sample includes about 160,000 clones, approximately 85% of them seen just once. The V end lost 0 bases, the J end lost 6 bases, and 10 bases lay between the germline ends. The CDR3 spans 14 residues. Germline V CDR1 and CDR2: SGHRS, YFSETQ. This sequence was found in a man between 60 and 70 years old who had recovered from COVID-19. The J gene is TRBJ2-4, the V gene TRBV5-1; tentatively, D is TRBD1 (5 bases). The sample consisted of peripheral blood. The CDR3 spells CASSLEGVRNIQYF. For the CDR3, the DNA is TGCGCCAGCAGCTTGGAAGGGGTTAGAAACATTCAGTACTTC. Combining the CDR3 with reference TRBV5-1 and TRBJ2-4 gives the whole variable domain KAGVTQTPRYLIKTRGQQVTLSCSPISGHRSVSWYQQTPGQGLQFLFEYFSETQRNKGNFPGRFSGRQFSNSRSEMNVSTLELGDSALYLCASSLEGVRNIQYFGAGTRLSVL.